This record looks at one T cell receptor (beta chain) sequence and its context. The CDR3 sequence is 15 residues long. Germline values: CDR1 KGHDR, CDR2 SFDVKD. TCRdb reworked the 5' RACE reads into one entry per CDR3 protein, no DNA. The sample has about 450,000 distinct CDR3 sequences. This specimen belongs to a study of monozygotic twins with inflammatory bowel disease. The sequence was obtained from a human donor with ulcerative colitis or Crohn's disease, or a healthy co-twin of an affected twin (not recorded which). J is TRBJ1-4 and V is TRBV24-1; TCRdb names TRBD1, which stays unverified in the absence of DNA. The specimen was blood. The CDR3 sequence: CATSDTGATNEKLFF.